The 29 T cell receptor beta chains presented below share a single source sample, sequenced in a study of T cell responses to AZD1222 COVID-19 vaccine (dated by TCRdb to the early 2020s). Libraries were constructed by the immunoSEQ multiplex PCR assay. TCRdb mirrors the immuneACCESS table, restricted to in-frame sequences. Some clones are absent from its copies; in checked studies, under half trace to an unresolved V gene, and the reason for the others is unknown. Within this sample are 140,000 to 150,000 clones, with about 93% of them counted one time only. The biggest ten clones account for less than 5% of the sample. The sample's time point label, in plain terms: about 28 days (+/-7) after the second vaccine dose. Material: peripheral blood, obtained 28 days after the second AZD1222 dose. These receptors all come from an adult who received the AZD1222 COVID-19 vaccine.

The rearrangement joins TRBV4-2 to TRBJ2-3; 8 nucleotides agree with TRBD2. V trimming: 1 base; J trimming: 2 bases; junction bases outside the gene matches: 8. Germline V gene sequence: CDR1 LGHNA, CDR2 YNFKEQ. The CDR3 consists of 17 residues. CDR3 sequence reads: CASSQGTSFLNTDTQYF. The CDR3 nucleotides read TGTGCCAGCAGCCAAGGGACTAGCTTTCTCAACACAGATACGCAGTATTTT.

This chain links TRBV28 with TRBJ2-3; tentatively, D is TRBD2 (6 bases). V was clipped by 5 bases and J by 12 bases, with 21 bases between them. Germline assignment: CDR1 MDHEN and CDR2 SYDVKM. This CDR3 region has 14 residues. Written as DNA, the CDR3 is TGTGCCAGCAGTCCTCAAACGCTCCCGGGACTTCAGTATTTT. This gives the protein CASSPQTLPGLQYF.

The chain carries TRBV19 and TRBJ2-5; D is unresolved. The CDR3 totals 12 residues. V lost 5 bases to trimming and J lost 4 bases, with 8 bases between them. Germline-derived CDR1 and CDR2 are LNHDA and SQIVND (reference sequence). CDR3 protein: CASSSAVETQYF. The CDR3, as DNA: TGTGCCAGTAGTTCGGCGGTAGAGACCCAGTACTTC.

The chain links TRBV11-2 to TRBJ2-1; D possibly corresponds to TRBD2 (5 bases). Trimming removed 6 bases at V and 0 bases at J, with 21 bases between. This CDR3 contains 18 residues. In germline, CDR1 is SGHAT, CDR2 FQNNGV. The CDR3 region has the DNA TGTGCCAGCAGTGTAGGAACCGGGGTCCAAAGCTCCTACAATGAGCAGTTCTTC. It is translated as CASSVGTGVQSSYNEQFF.

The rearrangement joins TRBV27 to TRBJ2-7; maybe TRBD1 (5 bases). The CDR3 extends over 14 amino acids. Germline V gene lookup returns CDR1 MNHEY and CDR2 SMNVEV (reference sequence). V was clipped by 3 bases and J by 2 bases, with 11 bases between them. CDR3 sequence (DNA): TGTGCCAGCAGTTTGCTAGACAGCACCTACGAGCAGTACTTC. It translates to CASSLLDSTYEQYF.

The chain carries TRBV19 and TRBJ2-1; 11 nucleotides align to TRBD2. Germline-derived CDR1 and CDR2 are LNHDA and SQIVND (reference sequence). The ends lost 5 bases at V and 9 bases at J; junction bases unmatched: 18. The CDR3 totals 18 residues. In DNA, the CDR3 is TGTGCCAGTAGTTCCCGGCGGGGCGAACTAGCGGGAGACGGTGAGCAGTTCTTC. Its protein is CASSSRRGELAGDGEQFF.

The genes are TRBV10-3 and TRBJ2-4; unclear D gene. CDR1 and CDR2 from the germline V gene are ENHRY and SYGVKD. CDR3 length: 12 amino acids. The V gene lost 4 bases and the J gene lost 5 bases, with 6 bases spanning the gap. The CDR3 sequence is CAISGEQNIQYF. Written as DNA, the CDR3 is TGTGCCATCAGTGGAGAGCAAAACATTCAGTACTTC.

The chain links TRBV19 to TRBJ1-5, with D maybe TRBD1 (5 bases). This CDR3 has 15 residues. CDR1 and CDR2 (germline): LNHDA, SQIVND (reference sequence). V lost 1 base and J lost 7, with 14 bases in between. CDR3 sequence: CASSIARQTQQPQHF. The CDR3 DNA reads TGTGCCAGTAGTATAGCCCGACAGACCCAACAGCCCCAGCATTTT.

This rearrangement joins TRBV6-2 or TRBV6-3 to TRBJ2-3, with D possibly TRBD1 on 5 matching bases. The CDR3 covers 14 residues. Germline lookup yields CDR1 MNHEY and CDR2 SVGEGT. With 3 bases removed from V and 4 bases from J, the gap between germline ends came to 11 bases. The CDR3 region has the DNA TGTGCCAGCAGTTATCGCAGGGTGGCAGATACGCAGTATTTT. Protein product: CASSYRRVADTQYF.

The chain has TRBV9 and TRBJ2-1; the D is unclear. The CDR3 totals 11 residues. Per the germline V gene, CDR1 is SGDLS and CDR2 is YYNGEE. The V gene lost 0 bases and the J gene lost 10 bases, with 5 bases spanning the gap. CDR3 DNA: TGTGCCAGCAGCGTAGCTGGAGAGCAGTTCTTC. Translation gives CASSVAGEQFF.

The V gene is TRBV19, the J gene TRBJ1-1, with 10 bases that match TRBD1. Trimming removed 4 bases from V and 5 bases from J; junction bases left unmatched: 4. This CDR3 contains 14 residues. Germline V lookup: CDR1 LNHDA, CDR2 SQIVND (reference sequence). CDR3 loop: CASSRGQGPTEAFF. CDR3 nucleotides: TGTGCCAGTAGTAGGGGACAGGGGCCAACTGAAGCTTTCTTT.

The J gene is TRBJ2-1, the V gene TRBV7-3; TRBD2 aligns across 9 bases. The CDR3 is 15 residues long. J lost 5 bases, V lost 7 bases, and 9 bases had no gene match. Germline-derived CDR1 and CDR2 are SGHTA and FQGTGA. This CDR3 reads CASTPGGGRDNEQFF. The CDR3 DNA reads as TGTGCCAGCACCCCGGGAGGCGGGAGGGACAATGAGCAGTTCTTC. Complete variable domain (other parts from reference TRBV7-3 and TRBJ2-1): GAGVSQTPSNKVTEKGKYVELRCDPISGHTALYWYRQSLGQGPEFLIYFQGTGAADDSGLPNDRFFAVRPEGSVSTLKIQRTERGDSAVYLCASTPGGGRDNEQFFGPGTRLTVL.

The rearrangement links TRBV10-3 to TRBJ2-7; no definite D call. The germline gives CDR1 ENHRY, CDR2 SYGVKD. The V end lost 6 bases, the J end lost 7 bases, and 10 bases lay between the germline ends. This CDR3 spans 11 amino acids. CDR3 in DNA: TGTGCCATCAGCCAGTCGGAGGAGCAGTACTTC. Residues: CAISQSEEQYF.

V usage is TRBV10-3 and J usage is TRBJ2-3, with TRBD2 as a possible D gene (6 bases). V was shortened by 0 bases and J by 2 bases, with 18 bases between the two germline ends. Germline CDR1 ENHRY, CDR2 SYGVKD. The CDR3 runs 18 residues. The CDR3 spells CAISESDGVEGYTDTQYF. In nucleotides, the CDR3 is TGTGCCATCAGTGAGTCAGACGGCGTGGAGGGGTACACAGATACGCAGTATTTT.

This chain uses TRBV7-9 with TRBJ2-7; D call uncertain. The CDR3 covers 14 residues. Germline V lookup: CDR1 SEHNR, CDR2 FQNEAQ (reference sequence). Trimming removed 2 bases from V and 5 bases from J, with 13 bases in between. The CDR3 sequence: CASSLMGSSDEQYF. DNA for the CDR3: TGTGCCAGCAGCTTAATGGGGTCGAGCGACGAGCAGTACTTC.

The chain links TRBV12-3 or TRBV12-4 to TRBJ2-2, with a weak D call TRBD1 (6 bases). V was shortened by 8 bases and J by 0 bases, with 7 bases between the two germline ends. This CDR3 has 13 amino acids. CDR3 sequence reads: CASRDTNTGELFF. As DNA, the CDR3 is TGTGCCAGCCGGGACACGAACACCGGGGAGCTGTTTTTT.

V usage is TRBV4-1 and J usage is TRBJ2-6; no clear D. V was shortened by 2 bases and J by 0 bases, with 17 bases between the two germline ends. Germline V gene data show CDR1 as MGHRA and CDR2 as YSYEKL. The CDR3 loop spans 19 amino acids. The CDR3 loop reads CASSQITGLSFSGANVLTF. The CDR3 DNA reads TGCGCCAGCAGCCAAATTACGGGTCTATCATTCTCTGGGGCCAACGTCCTGACTTTC.

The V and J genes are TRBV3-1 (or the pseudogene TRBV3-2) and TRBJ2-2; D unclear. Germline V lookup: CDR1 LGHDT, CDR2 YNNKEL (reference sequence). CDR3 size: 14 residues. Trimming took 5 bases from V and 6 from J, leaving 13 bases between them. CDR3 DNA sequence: TGTGCCAGCAGCTTCGAGGACCGGTCCGGGGAGCTGTTTTTT. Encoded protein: CASSFEDRSGELFF.

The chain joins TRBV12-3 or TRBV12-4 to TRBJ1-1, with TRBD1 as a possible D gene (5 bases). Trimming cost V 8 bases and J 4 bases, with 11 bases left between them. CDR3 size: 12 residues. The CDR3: CASAWGGTEAFF. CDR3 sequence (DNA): TGTGCCAGCGCCTGGGGGGGCACTGAAGCTTTCTTT.

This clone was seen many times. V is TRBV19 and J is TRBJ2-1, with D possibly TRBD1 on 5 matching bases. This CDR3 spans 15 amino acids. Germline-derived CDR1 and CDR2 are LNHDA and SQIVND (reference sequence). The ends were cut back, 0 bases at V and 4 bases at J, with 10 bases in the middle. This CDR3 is CASSIEQGGYNEQFF. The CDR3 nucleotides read TGTGCCAGTAGTATAGAGCAGGGCGGTTACAATGAGCAGTTCTTC. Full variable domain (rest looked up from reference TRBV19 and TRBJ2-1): DGGITQSPKYLFRKEGQNVTLSCEQNLNHDAMYWYRQDPGQGLRLIYYSQIVNDFQKGDIAEGYSVSREKKESFPLTVTSAQKNPTAFYLCASSIEQGGYNEQFFGPGTRLTVL.

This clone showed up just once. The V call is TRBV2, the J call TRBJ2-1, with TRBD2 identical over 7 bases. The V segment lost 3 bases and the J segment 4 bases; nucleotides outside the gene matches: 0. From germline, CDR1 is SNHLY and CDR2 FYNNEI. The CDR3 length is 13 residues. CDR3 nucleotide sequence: TGTGCCAGCAGTGAGCGGGGGTACAATGAGCAGTTCTTC. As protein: CASSERGYNEQFF.

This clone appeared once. The CDR3 sequence is CASSLRGLLSNQPQHF. In DNA, the CDR3 is TGTGCCAGCAGTTTAAGGGGGCTGTTGAGCAATCAGCCCCAGCATTTT. The genes are TRBV27 and TRBJ1-5; 7 bases match TRBD1. V lost 2 bases and J lost 1; bases outside the gene matches: 5. The germline CDR1 and CDR2 sequences are MNHEY and SMNVEV (reference sequence). This CDR3 comprises 16 residues.

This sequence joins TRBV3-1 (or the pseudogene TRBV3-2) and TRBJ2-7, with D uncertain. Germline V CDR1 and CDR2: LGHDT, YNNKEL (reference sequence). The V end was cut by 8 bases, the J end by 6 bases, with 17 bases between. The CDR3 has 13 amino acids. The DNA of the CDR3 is TGTGCCAGCGCTTCCACCACCTGGGGCGAGCAGTACTTC. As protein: CASASTTWGEQYF.

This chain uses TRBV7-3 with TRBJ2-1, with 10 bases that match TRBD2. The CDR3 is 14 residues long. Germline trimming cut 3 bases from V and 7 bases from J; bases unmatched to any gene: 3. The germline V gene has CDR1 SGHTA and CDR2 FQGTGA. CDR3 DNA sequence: TGTGCCAGCAGCTTGGCGGGACTAGCGAATGAGCAGTTCTTC. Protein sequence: CASSLAGLANEQFF.

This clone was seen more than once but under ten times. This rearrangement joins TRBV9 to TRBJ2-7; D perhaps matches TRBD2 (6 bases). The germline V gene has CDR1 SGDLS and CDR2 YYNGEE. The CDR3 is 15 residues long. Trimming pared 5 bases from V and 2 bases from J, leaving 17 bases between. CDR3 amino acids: CASSRGTDGTYEQYF. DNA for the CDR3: TGTGCCAGCAGTCGCGGGACGGATGGTACCTACGAGCAGTACTTC.

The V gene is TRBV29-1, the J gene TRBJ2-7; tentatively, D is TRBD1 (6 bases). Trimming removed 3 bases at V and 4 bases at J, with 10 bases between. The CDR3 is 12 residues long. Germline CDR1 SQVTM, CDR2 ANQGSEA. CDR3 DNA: TGCAGCGTTGAGTCCAGGGGATACGAGCAGTACTTC. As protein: CSVESRGYEQYF.

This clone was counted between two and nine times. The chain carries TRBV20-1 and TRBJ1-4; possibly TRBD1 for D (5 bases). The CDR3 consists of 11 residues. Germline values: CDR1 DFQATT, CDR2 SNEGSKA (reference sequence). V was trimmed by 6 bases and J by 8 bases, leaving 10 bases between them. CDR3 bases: TGCAGTGCGCTAGGACAAGAAAAACTGTTTTTT. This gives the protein CSALGQEKLFF.

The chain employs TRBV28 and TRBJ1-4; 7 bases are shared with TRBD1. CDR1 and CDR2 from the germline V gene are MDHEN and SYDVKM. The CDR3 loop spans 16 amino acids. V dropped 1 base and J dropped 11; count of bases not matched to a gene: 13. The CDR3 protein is CASSLFGDRQGFKLFF. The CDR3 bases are TGTGCCAGCAGTTTATTTGGGGATCGACAGGGATTCAAACTGTTTTTT.

The CDR3 is CASSPSLAGGSDTQYF. Written as DNA, the CDR3 is TGTGCCAGCTCACCGTCGCTAGCGGGGGGTTCAGATACGCAGTATTTT. The chain has TRBV18 and TRBJ2-3; 11 nucleotides line up with TRBD2. The CDR3 extends over 16 amino acids. Germline CDR1 and CDR2: KGHSH and LQKENI. With V trimmed by 3 bases and J by 4 bases, 6 bases remained unmatched.